The 22 T cell receptor beta chains listed next were all sequenced from one sample in a study of T cell changes during pregnancy in multiple sclerosis. Assay used: immunoSEQ multiplex PCR; TCRdb lists only in-frame clones, some missing. In the table there are about 77,000 clones, around 93% of which are singletons. Sequenced here: peripheral blood, sampled after pregnancy. These receptors all come from a female donor in good health, enrolled as a control in a pregnancy study.

This rearrangement joins TRBV7-3 to TRBJ2-1; D is perhaps TRBD1 (8 bases). The V and J ends lost 0 bases and 7 bases respectively, with 19 bases between them. Germline V gives CDR1 SGHTA, CDR2 FQGTGA. The CDR3 sequence is 17 residues long. CDR3 residues: CASSLTPGGGRFNEQFF. CDR3 nucleotide sequence: TGTGCCAGCAGCTTAACGCCAGGGGGCGGGAGATTTAATGAGCAGTTCTTC.

The chain combines TRBV2 with TRBJ1-1, with TRBD1 as a possible D gene (5 bases). Deletions cut 6 bases from V and 1 base from J, with 9 bases between. The CDR3 has 13 residues. Germline V gene sequence: CDR1 SNHLY, CDR2 FYNNEI. The CDR3 loop reads CASSLGQNTEAFF. The CDR3 bases are TGTGCCAGCAGCCTAGGACAGAACACTGAAGCTTTCTTT.

This chain joins TRBV5-1 and TRBJ2-3; 8 positions match TRBD2. The V gene's germline CDR1 is SGHRS and CDR2 YFSETQ. The CDR3 is 16 residues long. V shed 4 bases and J 3 bases; nucleotides not matched to a gene: 10. Written as DNA, the CDR3 is TGCGCCAGCAGCAGTAGCGGGATGGGTAGGACAGATACGCAGTATTTT. Translating it yields CASSSSGMGRTDTQYF. The entire variable domain, with the rest obtained from reference TRBV5-1 and TRBJ2-3, is as follows: KAGVTQTPRYLIKTRGQQVTLSCSPISGHRSVSWYQQTPGQGLQFLFEYFSETQRNKGNFPGRFSGRQFSNSRSEMNVSTLELGDSALYLCASSSSGMGRTDTQYFGPGTRLTVL.

V usage is TRBV7-2 and J usage is TRBJ1-5; weak D call: TRBD1 (6 bases). Trimming cost V 5 bases and J 3 bases, with 14 bases left between them. Germline V gene sequence: CDR1 SGHTA, CDR2 FQGNSA. The CDR3 length is 15 residues. The CDR3 loop is CASSPSGQYNQPQHF. The CDR3 bases are TGTGCCAGCAGCCCCTCCGGACAGTACAATCAGCCCCAGCATTTT.

This clone was observed once. The V and J genes are TRBV7-6 and TRBJ1-5, with unresolved D. Per the germline V gene, CDR1 is SGHVS and CDR2 is FNYEAQ. This CDR3 is built from 14 residues. V shed 3 bases and J shed 6 bases, with 12 bases lying between them. The CDR3 reads CASSFGGRGQPQHF. The DNA for the CDR3 is TGTGCCAGCAGCTTCGGCGGACGGGGTCAGCCCCAGCATTTT. The full variable domain, with the rest looked up from reference TRBV7-6 and TRBJ1-5, is GAGVSQSPRYKVTKRGQDVALRCDPISGHVSLYWYRQALGQGPEFLTYFNYEAQQDKSGLPNDRFSAERPEGSISTLTIQRTEQRDSAMYRCASSFGGRGQPQHFGDGTRLSIL.

The chain has TRBV6-1 and TRBJ1-5; tentatively, D is TRBD1 (6 bases). Germline-derived CDR1 and CDR2 are MNHNS and SASEGT. The CDR3 loop spans 15 amino acids. Trimming cost V 3 bases and J 9 bases, with 18 bases left between them. The CDR3 region is CASSDGGGDPSPQHF. The CDR3 DNA is TGTGCCAGCAGTGATGGGGGCGGCGACCCATCGCCCCAGCATTTT.

The chain uses TRBV27 and TRBJ2-2; 13 nucleotides match TRBD2. Germline V CDR1 and CDR2: MNHEY, SMNVEV (reference sequence). J was trimmed by 6 bases and V by 5 bases; bases with no gene match: 6. CDR3 length: 16 residues. Here the CDR3 reads CASSQRTSGGPGELFF. DNA of the CDR3: TGTGCCAGCAGTCAAAGGACTAGCGGGGGCCCCGGGGAGCTGTTTTTT.

The chain has TRBV18 and TRBJ2-3; D perhaps matches TRBD2 (6 bases). This CDR3 comprises 15 residues. The germline V gene has CDR1 KGHSH and CDR2 LQKENI. The germline V and J ends were trimmed by 2 bases and 2 bases, with 11 bases remaining between them. CDR3 in DNA: TGTGCCAGCTCACCAAAGGCGGGGACCACAGATACGCAGTATTTT. This gives the protein CASSPKAGTTDTQYF.

CDR3 loop: CAAEGFGTQYF. The CDR3 region has the DNA TGTGCCGCGGAGGGGTTTGGGACCCAGTACTTC. The chain is built from TRBV10-3 and TRBJ2-5; possibly TRBD2 for D (6 bases). The CDR3 runs to 11 residues. Between the trimmed V and J ends, which lost 11 bases and 7 bases, there was a span of 14 bases. The germline gives CDR1 ENHRY, CDR2 SYGVKD.

The rearrangement uses TRBV6-5 and TRBJ2-3; TRBD2 agrees at 9 bases. This CDR3 contains 13 residues. Trimming removed 10 bases from V and 6 bases from J; junction bases left unmatched: 8. CDR1 is MNHEY, CDR2 SVGAGI, per germline. As DNA, the CDR3 is TGTGCCACCCAGCGGGGGGTAGGGGATACGCAGTATTTT. As protein: CATQRGVGDTQYF.

The chain is built from TRBV7-2 and TRBJ2-1; D remains ambiguous. The CDR3 runs 13 residues. CDR1 SGHTA and CDR2 FQGNSA come from the germline V gene. The V end lost 0 bases, the J end lost 10 bases, and 10 bases lay between the germline ends. The CDR3 sequence is CASSLARVREQFF. Written as DNA, the CDR3 is TGTGCCAGCAGCTTAGCTCGAGTGCGGGAGCAGTTCTTC.

The table lists this clone with a count of one. The CDR3 spells CASSAGTGLGNEQFF. The DNA of the CDR3 is TGTGCCAGCAGTGCTGGGACAGGGTTGGGCAATGAGCAGTTCTTC. The chain joins TRBV6-4 to TRBJ2-1; TRBD1 aligns across 9 bases. The germline V gene encodes CDR1 MRHNA and CDR2 SNTAGT. The CDR3 contains 15 residues. After removal of 4 bases from V and 6 bases from J, the junction contained 7 bases not matched to a gene.

J is TRBJ2-3 and V is TRBV11-1; D unresolved. Trimming cost V 5 bases and J 0 bases, with 9 bases left between them. The CDR3 spans 14 residues. The V gene's germline CDR1 is SGHAT and CDR2 FQDESV (reference sequence). In nucleotides, the CDR3 is TGTGCCAGCAGCCCCCAACTCAGCACAGATACGCAGTATTTT. Amino acid sequence: CASSPQLSTDTQYF.

This sequence joins TRBV28 and TRBJ1-5; D is ambiguous. Germline CDR1 and CDR2: MDHEN and SYDVKM. V dropped 4 bases and J dropped 7 bases, with 5 bases sitting between them. This CDR3 is built from 11 residues. This CDR3 is CASSYSQPQHF. The CDR3 coding sequence is TGTGCCAGCAGTTACTCACAGCCCCAGCATTTT.

V is TRBV29-1 and J is TRBJ2-7; D perhaps matches TRBD1 (6 bases). This CDR3 is built from 13 residues. V shed 4 bases and J shed 0 bases, with 10 bases lying between them. Per the germline V gene, CDR1 is SQVTM and CDR2 is ANQGSEA. DNA for the CDR3: TGCAGCGTTGGACAGGCAACCTCCTACGAGCAGTACTTC. It encodes CSVGQATSYEQYF.

V and J are TRBV19 and TRBJ2-3; possible D gene TRBD1, 6 bases. Deletions cut 5 bases from V and 0 bases from J, with 15 bases between. The CDR3 totals 16 residues. In germline, CDR1 is LNHDA, CDR2 SQIVND (reference sequence). CDR3 protein: CASSPRGQFSTDTQYF. In DNA, the CDR3 is TGTGCCAGTAGTCCAAGAGGACAGTTTAGCACAGATACGCAGTATTTT.

The chain joins TRBV12-5 to TRBJ1-5; D call uncertain. Germline V CDR1 and CDR2: LGHNT, FRNRAP. Trimming cost V 1 base and J 2 bases, with 12 bases left between them. CDR3 length equals 16 residues. CDR3 sequence reads: CASGLGSPTGNQPQHF. Written as DNA, the CDR3 is TGTGCTAGTGGTTTGGGGAGTCCAACGGGCAATCAGCCCCAGCATTTT.

This chain joins TRBV28 and TRBJ2-7; 7 bases are a match to TRBD2. J was trimmed by 0 bases and V by 8 bases; bases with no gene match: 7. Germline V gene data show CDR1 as MDHEN and CDR2 as SYDVKM. This CDR3 spans 14 amino acids. As DNA, the CDR3 is TGTGCCAGCGTTTGGGCTAGCGGCTCCTACGAGCAGTACTTC. Translated: CASVWASGSYEQYF.

Only one count was recorded for this clone. This rearrangement joins TRBV7-9 to TRBJ1-2; TRBD1 agrees at 7 bases. CDR3 length: 14 residues. The germline CDR1 and CDR2 sequences are SEHNR and FQNEAQ (reference sequence). Trimming cost V 5 bases and J 5 bases; bases outside gene matches: 8. DNA of the CDR3: TGTGCCAGCAGCCCCGGGACAGAATTTTATGGCTACACCTTC. Protein: CASSPGTEFYGYTF.

The genes are TRBV5-5 and TRBJ2-5, with unresolved D. The CDR3 covers 13 residues. The germline V and J ends were trimmed by 1 base and 5 bases, with 9 bases remaining between them. From germline, CDR1 is SGHKS and CDR2 YYEKEE (reference sequence). CDR3: CASSLLGSETQYF. As DNA, the CDR3 is TGTGCCAGCAGCTTGCTAGGATCCGAGACCCAGTACTTC. The full variable domain, with the rest looked up from reference TRBV5-5 and TRBJ2-5, is DAGVTQSPTHLIKTRGQQVTLRCSPISGHKSVSWYQQVLGQGPQFIFQYYEKEERGRGNFPDRFSARQFPNYSSELNVNALLLGDSALYLCASSLLGSETQYFGPGTRLLVL.

V and J are TRBV5-4 and TRBJ1-1, with D unresolved. The V end lost 1 base, the J end lost 0 bases, and 10 bases lay between the germline ends. Germline values: CDR1 SGHNT, CDR2 YYREEE (reference sequence). This CDR3 contains 15 residues. The CDR3 DNA sequence: TGTGCCAGCAGCTTGTGGCTGGAGGTGAACACTGAAGCTTTCTTT. It yields the protein CASSLWLEVNTEAFF. The full variable domain, in which reference TRBV5-4 and TRBJ1-1 provide the parts outside the CDR3, is ETGVTQSPTHLIKTRGQQVTLRCSSQSGHNTVSWYQQALGQGPQFIFQYYREEENGRGNFPPRFSGLQFPNYSSELNVNALELDDSALYLCASSLWLEVNTEAFFGQGTRLTVV.

The rearrangement links TRBV18 to TRBJ2-1; TRBD2 matches 9 bases. V gave up 3 bases and J gave up 6 bases; unmatched junction bases: 6. The CDR3 runs to 15 residues. Germline assignment: CDR1 KGHSH and CDR2 LQKENI. CDR3 amino acids: CASSPRTSVGNEQFF. The CDR3 bases are TGTGCCAGCTCACCCAGGACTAGCGTGGGCAATGAGCAGTTCTTC.